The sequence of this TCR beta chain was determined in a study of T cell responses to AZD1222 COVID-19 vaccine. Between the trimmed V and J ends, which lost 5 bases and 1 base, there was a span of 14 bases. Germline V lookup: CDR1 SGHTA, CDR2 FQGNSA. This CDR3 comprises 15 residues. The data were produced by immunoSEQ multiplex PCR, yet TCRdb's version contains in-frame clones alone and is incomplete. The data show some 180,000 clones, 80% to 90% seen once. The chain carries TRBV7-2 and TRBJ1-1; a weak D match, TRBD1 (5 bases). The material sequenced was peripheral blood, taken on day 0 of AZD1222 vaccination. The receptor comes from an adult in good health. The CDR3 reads CASSPRVARNTEAFF. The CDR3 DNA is TGTGCCAGCAGCCCCAGGGTGGCAAGGAACACTGAAGCTTTCTTT.